This TCR beta chain is drawn from a study of T cells in Graves' hyperthyroidism and ophthalmopathy. Study observations and caveats: Classification by a 13 V-J model distinguished ophthalmopathy from stable hyperthyroidism.

TCR beta CDR3 regions were amplified from RNA. The HTBI primer set drove a first-round RT-PCR of the TCR CDR3. TCRdb independently ran MiXCR on the multiplex PCR reads; one entry per CDR3 protein. The table shows about 530,000 distinct CDR3 sequences, with 15% to 20% occurring only once. This CDR3 contains 14 residues. The germline V gene has CDR1 SGHRS and CDR2 YFSETQ. The J segment lost 2 bases and the V segment lost 3 bases, leaving 4 bases of the junction unmatched. This clonotype was recorded a few times. Its specificity is not known. The chain links TRBV5-1 to TRBJ2-7; 8 bases match TRBD2. The sample taken for sequencing was blood. The sequence was obtained from a woman aged 18-29 years with Graves' ophthalmopathy. The CDR3 region has the DNA TGCGCCAGCAGCTCAGGACTAGCTCCCTACGAGCAGTACTTC. This encodes CASSSGLAPYEQYF.